This TCR beta chain was recorded in a study of human T cells and chemical hapten exposure. This clonotype was seen many times. TCRdb reanalysed the RACE reads using MiXCR and keeps one entry per CDR3 protein. This sample has over 300,000 distinct CDR3 sequences, with 5.1% found just once. Time point reported: pre-sensitization, week 0. The treatment was: therapeutic diphenylcyclopropenone sensitization with weekly scalp DPC. The CDR3 has 17 amino acids. The ends lost 6 bases at V and 2 bases at J; junction bases unmatched: 5. The sequence came from a woman in her forties or fifties with alopecia areata. Some clones in this sample may be carry-over from other donors' samples. The genes are TRBV12-3 or TRBV12-4 and TRBJ2-6; 12 bases are shared with TRBD1. The sample in question was whole blood, obtained in connection with sensitization to the hapten diphenylcyclopropenone (DPC). The CDR3: CASRTGTGGTGANVLTF. The CDR3 DNA follows: TGTGCCAGCAGAACCGGGACAGGGGGCACTGGGGCCAACGTCCTGACTTTC.